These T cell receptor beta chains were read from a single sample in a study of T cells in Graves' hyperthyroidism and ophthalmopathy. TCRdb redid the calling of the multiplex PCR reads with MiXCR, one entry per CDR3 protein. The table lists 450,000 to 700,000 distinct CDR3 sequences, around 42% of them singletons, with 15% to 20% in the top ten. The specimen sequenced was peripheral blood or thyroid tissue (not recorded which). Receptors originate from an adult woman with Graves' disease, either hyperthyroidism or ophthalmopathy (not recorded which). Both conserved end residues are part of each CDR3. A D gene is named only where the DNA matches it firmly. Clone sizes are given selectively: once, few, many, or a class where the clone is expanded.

CAISNLADSGNTIYF	TGTGCCATCAGTAACCTAGCGGACTCTGGAAACACCATATATTTT	TRBV10-3	TRBJ1-3	-	-
CASTVPYEQYF	TGTGCCAGCACCGTCCCCTACGAGCAGTACTTC	TRBV6-6	TRBJ2-7	-	-
CASSISGTDGNTIYF	TGCGCCAGCAGCATATCCGGGACTGATGGAAACACCATATATTTT	TRBV5-1	TRBJ1-3	-	many
CASSHRVGQPQHF	TGTGCCAGCAGTCACAGGGTTGGTCAGCCCCAGCATTTT	TRBV6-1	TRBJ1-5	-	-
CASSPGVLLYEQYF	TGCGCCAGCAGCCCGGGGGTCTTGCTCTACGAGCAGTACTTC	TRBV5-1	TRBJ2-7	-	many
CASRSGTGVGSNQPQHF	TGTGCCAGCAGGTCTGGGACAGGGGTTGGAAGCAATCAGCCCCAGCATTTT	TRBV2	TRBJ1-5	TRBD1	-
CASSIGDRAYEQYF	TGTGCCAGTAGTATAGGGGACAGGGCCTACGAGCAGTACTTC	TRBV19	TRBJ2-7	TRBD1	-
CASNTRAQLQPQHF	TGTGCCAGCAACACACGGGCCCAACTTCAGCCCCAGCATTTT	TRBV27	TRBJ1-5	-	-
CASSLIQGFTEAFF	TGTGCCAGCAGCTTAATACAGGGCTTCACTGAAGCTTTCTTT	TRBV7-8	TRBJ1-1	-	-
CASSTGHETQYF	TGTGCCAGCAGTACGGGTCATGAGACCCAGTACTTC	TRBV6-6	TRBJ2-5	-	many
CSARASDTEAFF	TGCAGTGCTAGAGCTTCAGACACTGAAGCTTTCTTT	TRBV20-1	TRBJ1-1	-	-
CATSGRRVGGYTF	TGTGCCACCAGCGGGAGAAGGGTGGGTGGCTACACCTTC	TRBV15	TRBJ1-2	-	-
CATVDRQGLNTEAFF	TGTGCCACCGTAGATCGACAGGGGTTGAACACTGAAGCTTTCTTT	TRBV7-2	TRBJ1-1	TRBD1	many
CSASPGETEAFF	TGCAGTGCTAGCCCAGGTGAGACTGAAGCTTTCTTT	TRBV20-1	TRBJ1-1	-	-
CASSEDGGMAGVAETQYF	TGTGCCAGCAGTGAAGATGGTGGAATGGCGGGAGTGGCAGAGACCCAGTACTTC	TRBV6-1	TRBJ2-5	TRBD2	many
CSVGHGGLQETQYF	TGCAGCGTTGGACACGGGGGACTCCAAGAGACCCAGTACTTC	TRBV29-1	TRBJ2-5	-	-
CASSANPLGQDEAFF	TGTGCCAGCAGCGCCAATCCCCTCGGACAGGATGAAGCTTTCTTT	TRBV9	TRBJ1-1	TRBD1	-
CASSEGLAGAETQHF	TGTGCCAGCAGCGAAGGACTAGCGGGAGCGGAGACCCAGCATTTT	TRBV7-9	TRBJ1-5	-	-
CASSQMVGDNQPQHF	TGTGCCAGCAGCCAAATGGTAGGGGATAATCAGCCCCAGCATTTT	TRBV3-1	TRBJ1-5	-	few
CASSLLTGDTEAFF	TGCGCCAGCAGCTTGTTAACGGGAGACACTGAAGCTTTCTTT	TRBV5-1	TRBJ1-1	-	-
CATSTGGTGGIETQYF	TGTGCCACCAGCACCGGGGGGACAGGGGGAATCGAGACCCAGTACTTC	TRBV15	TRBJ2-5	TRBD1	-
CASSGEAGTGSYEQYF	TGTGCCAGCAGCGGGGAGGCGGGGACAGGGAGCTACGAGCAGTACTTC	TRBV7-8	TRBJ2-7	TRBD1	many
CAIRQGEGRGQPQHF	TGTGCCATCAGGCAGGGGGAGGGGCGCGGTCAGCCCCAGCATTTT	TRBV10-3	TRBJ1-5	TRBD1	-
CASSQDLPYTEAFF	TGTGCCAGCAGCCAAGATCTACCGTACACTGAAGCTTTCTTT	TRBV14	TRBJ1-1	-	many
CASSLDPGTPGELFF	TGTGCCAGCAGCTTAGATCCCGGGACCCCCGGGGAACTGTTTTTT	TRBV7-2	TRBJ1-4	-	-
CATSYRGSGNTIYF	TGTGCCACCAGTTACCGGGGATCTGGAAACACCATATATTTT	TRBV15	TRBJ1-3	-	-
CASTIDMIYEQYF	TGTGCCAGCACCATAGACATGATTTACGAGCAGTACTTC	TRBV2	TRBJ2-7	-	-
CASRSTDRDEQYF	TGTGCCAGCCGCTCAACCGACCGGGACGAGCAGTACTTC	TRBV7-8	TRBJ2-7	-	-